The present TCR beta chain was sequenced within a study of regulatory T cells in long-lasting Graves disease. Study information: Graves' disease counted as persistent after over 5 years of antithyroid drugs with positive TSH receptor antibodies. Study-wide results and limits: Analyses excluded thyroid tissue, covering peripheral blood alone. Persistent Graves' patients showed less TCR diversity than newly diagnosed patients showed.

Specified time point: persistent/refractory GD, antithyroid drugs over 5 years with positive TRAb. PBMC RNA served as the TCR library source. Investigators report Graves' disease was diagnosed under American Thyroid Association guidelines. This clonotype was detected only once. Its cognate antigen is unknown. Assembly of TCR beta libraries relied on iRepertoire HTBI primers together with Arm-PCR of CDR3 regions. TCRdb reprocessed the multiplex PCR reads with MiXCR, giving one entry per CDR3 protein. In the table there are 350,000 to 500,000 distinct CDR3 sequences, around a fifth of which are singletons. The V end was cut by 1 base, the J end by 1 base, with 5 bases between. Germline values: CDR1 SGHDN, CDR2 FVKESK. This CDR3 has 14 amino acids.

The V and J genes are TRBV14 and TRBJ2-1; D is undetermined. This receptor was taken from a female donor with Graves disease. The specimen was peripheral blood mononuclear cells (PBMCs), collected when the disease was refractory, from a patient treated with antithyroid drugs. For the CDR3, the DNA is TGTGCCAGCAGCCAAGTTATATCCTACAATGAGCAGTTCTTC. Protein: CASSQVISYNEQFF.